This TCR beta chain was sequenced during a study of blood T cell repertoires in COVID-19. The CDR3 loop spans 14 amino acids. The germline V gene encodes CDR1 GTSNPN and CDR2 SVGIG (reference sequence). Trimming removed 2 bases from V and 3 bases from J, with 11 bases in between. This clone was detected only once. This table comes from immunoSEQ multiplex PCR, and its TCRdb copy is limited to in-frame clones, with some not included. The sample yields around 140,000 clones, around 84% seen once. The TCR comes from a woman of 80 years or more with acute or convalescent COVID-19. Material: peripheral blood. V and J are TRBV30 and TRBJ1-5; a possible D gene is TRBD1 (6 bases). The CDR3 DNA reads TGTGCCTGGAGTCTAGGGACACTCAATCAGCCCCAGCATTTT. Amino acids: CAWSLGTLNQPQHF.